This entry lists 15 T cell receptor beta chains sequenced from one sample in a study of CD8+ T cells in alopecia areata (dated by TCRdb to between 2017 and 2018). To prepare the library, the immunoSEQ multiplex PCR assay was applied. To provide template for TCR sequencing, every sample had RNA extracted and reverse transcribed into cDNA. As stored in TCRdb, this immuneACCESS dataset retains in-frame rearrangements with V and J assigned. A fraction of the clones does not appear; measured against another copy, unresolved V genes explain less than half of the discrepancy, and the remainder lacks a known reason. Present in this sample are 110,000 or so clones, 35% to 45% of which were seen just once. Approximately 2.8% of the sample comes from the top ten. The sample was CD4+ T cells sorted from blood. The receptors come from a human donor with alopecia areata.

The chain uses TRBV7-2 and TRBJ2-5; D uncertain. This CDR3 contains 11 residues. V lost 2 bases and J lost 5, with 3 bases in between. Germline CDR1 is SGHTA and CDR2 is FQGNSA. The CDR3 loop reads CASSLWETQYF. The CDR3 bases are TGTGCCAGCAGCTTATGGGAGACCCAGTACTTC.

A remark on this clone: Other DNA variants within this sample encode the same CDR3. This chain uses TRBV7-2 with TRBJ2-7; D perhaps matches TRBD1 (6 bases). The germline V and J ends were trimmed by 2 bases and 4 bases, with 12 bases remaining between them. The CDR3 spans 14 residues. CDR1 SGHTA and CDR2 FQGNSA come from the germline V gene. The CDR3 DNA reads TGTGCCAGCAGCTTACGGCAGGGGTGGTACGAGCAGTACTTC. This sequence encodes CASSLRQGWYEQYF.

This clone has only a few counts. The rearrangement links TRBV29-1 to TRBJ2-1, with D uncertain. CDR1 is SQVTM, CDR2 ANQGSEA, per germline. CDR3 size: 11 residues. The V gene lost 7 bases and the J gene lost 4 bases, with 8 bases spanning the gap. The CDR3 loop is CSGQRYNEQFF. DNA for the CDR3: TGCAGCGGCCAAAGATACAATGAGCAGTTCTTC.

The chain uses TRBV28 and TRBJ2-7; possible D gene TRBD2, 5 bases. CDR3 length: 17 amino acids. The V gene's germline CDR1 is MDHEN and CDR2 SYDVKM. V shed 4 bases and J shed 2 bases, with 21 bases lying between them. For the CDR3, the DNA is TGTGCCAGCAGTTCCCTCCGGGGTAGCAGAATCCCCTACGAGCAGTACTTC. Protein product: CASSSLRGSRIPYEQYF.

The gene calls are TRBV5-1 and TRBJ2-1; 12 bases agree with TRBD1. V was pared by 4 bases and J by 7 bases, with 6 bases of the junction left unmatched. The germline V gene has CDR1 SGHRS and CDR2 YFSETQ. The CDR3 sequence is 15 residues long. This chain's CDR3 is CASSQPGQGANEQFF. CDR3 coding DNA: TGCGCCAGCAGCCAGCCGGGACAGGGGGCGAATGAGCAGTTCTTC.

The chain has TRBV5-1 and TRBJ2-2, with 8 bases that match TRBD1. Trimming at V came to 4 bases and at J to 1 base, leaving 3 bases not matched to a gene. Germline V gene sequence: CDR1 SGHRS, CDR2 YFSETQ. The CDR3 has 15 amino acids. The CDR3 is CASSKGQENTGELFF. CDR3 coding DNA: TGCGCCAGCAGCAAGGGACAGGAGAACACCGGGGAGCTGTTTTTT.

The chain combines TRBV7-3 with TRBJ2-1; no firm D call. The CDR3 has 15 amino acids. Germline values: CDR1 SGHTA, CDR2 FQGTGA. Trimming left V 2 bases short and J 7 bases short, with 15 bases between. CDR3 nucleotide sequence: TGTGCCAGCAGCTTAGGGGTGCGTGCCGGGAATGAGCAGTTCTTC. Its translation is CASSLGVRAGNEQFF.

This CDR3 reads CASSYSRGGQETQYF. DNA for the CDR3: TGTGCCAGCAGTTACTCGCGGGGGGGCCAAGAGACCCAGTACTTC. This chain connects TRBV6-5 to TRBJ2-5; TRBD2 aligns across 9 bases. V lost 0 bases, J lost 1 base, and 0 bases stayed unmatched. Germline V gene lookup returns CDR1 MNHEY and CDR2 SVGAGI. This CDR3 region has 15 residues.

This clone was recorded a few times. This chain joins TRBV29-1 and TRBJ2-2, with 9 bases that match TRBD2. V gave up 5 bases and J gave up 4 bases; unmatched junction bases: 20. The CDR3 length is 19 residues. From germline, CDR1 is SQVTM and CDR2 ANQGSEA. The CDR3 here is CSVQPGTSRRGGGTGELFF. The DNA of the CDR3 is TGCAGCGTTCAACCCGGGACTAGCCGGAGGGGGGGTGGCACCGGGGAGCTGTTTTTT.

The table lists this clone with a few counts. The CDR3 sequence: CSVFQGHTEAFF. The CDR3 region has the DNA TGCAGCGTTTTTCAGGGACACACTGAAGCTTTCTTT. The chain recombines TRBV29-1 with TRBJ1-1, with a possible D match to TRBD1 (5 bases). The CDR3 extends over 12 amino acids. CDR1 is SQVTM, CDR2 ANQGSEA, per germline. V shed 5 bases and J shed 3 bases, with 10 bases lying between them.

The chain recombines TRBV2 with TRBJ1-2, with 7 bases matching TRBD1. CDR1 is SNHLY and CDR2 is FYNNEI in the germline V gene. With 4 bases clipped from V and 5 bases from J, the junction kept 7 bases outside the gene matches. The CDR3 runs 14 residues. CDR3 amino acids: CASSVRDSGYGYTF. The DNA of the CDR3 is TGTGCCAGCAGTGTCCGGGACAGTGGATATGGCTACACCTTC.

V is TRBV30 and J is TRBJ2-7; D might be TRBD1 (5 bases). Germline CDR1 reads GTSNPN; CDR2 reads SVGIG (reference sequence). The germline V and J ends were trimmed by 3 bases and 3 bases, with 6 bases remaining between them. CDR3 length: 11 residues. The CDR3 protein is CAWRTGYEQYF. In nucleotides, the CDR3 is TGTGCCTGGAGAACAGGCTACGAGCAGTACTTC.

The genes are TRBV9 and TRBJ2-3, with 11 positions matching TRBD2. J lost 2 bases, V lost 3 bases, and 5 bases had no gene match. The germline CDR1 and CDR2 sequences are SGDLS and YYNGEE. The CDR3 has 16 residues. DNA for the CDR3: TGTGCCAGCAGCGCTCGACTAGCGGGAAACACAGATACGCAGTATTTT. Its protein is CASSARLAGNTDTQYF.

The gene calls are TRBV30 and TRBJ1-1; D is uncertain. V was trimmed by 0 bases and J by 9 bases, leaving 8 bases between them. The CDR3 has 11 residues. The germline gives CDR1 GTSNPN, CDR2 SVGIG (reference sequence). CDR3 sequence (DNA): TGTGCCTGGAGTGTAAGGGAGAAAGCTTTCTTT. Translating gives CAWSVREKAFF.

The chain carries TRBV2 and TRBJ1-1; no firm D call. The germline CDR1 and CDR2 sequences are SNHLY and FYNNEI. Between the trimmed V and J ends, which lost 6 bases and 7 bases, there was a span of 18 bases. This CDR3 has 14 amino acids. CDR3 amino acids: CASRSARGKFEAFF. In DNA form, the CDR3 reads TGTGCCAGCAGATCAGCTCGAGGGAAGTTTGAAGCTTTCTTT.